The source of this T cell receptor (beta chain) is a study of PD-1 blockade in classical Hodgkin lymphoma. Whole-study results and caveats: Healthy donors reportedly exceeded newly diagnosed patients in baseline TCR diversity. For complete responders, baseline diversity was comparable to that of newly diagnosed patients. Patients who began taking nivolumab under 1 year after ASCT were left out.

The germline gives CDR1 SGHTA, CDR2 FQGNSA. This CDR3 region has 19 residues. The V end lost 0 bases, the J end lost 2 bases, and 21 bases lay between the germline ends. Notes on this clone: Antigen unknown.

The assay was immunoSEQ multiplex PCR, and TCRdb's table has in-frame clones only and misses some. The repertoire includes about 22,000 clones, 60% to 85% of them detected once, and approximately 7.7% sits in the top ten. No patient escaped relapse after autologous stem cell transplantation, and brentuximab vedotin exposure varied. Classifying best responses yielded complete response, partial response or progressive disease. The sequence derives from a human donor with classical Hodgkin lymphoma. Sequenced here: peripheral blood mononuclear cells (PBMCs), sampled before the second cycle of nivolumab. This chain joins TRBV7-2 and TRBJ2-3; no clear D gene. The CDR3 region is CASSLAGQTTFTLTDTQYF. The CDR3 DNA is TGTGCCAGCAGCTTAGCTGGTCAGACAACATTCACCCTCACAGATACGCAGTATTTT.